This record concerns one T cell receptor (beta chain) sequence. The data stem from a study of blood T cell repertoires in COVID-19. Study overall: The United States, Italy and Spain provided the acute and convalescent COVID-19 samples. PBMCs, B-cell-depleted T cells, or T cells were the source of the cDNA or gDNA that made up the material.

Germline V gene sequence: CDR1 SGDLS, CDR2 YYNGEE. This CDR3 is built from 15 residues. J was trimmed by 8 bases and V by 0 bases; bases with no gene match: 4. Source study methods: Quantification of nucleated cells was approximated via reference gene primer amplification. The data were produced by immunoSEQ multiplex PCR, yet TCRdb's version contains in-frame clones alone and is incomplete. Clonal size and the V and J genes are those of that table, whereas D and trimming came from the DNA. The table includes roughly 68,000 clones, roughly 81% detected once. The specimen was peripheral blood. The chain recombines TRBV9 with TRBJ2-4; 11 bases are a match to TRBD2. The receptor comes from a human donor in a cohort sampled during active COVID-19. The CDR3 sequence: CASSVGTSGRDIQYF. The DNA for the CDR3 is TGTGCCAGCAGCGTAGGCACTAGCGGGAGAGACATTCAGTACTTC. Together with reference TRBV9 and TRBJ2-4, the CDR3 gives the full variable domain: DSGVTQTPKHLITATGQRVTLRCSPRSGDLSVYWYQQSLDQGLQFLIQYYNGEERAKGNILERFSAQQFPDLHSELNLSSLELGDSALYFCASSVGTSGRDIQYFGAGTRLSVL.